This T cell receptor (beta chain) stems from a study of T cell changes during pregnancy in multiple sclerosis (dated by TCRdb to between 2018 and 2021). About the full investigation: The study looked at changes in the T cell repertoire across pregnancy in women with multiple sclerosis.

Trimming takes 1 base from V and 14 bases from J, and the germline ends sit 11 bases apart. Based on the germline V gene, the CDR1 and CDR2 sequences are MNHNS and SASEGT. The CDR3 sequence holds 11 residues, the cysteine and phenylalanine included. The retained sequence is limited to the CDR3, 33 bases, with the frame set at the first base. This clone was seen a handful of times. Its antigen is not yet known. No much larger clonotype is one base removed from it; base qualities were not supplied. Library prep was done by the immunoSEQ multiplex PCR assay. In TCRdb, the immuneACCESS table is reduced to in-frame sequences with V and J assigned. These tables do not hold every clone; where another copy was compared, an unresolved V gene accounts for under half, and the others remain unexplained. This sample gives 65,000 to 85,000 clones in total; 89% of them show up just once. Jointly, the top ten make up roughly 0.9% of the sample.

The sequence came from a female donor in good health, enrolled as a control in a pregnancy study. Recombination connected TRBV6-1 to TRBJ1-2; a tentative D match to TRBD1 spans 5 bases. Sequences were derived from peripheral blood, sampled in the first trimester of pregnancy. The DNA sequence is TGTGCCAGCAGTGAAGGGGGGGGTTGGACCTTC. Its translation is CASSEGGGWTF.